A single sample is the source of the 8 T cell receptor beta chains below, sequenced in a study of spatial heterogeneity in lung cancer. As to time point: sample taken at primary tumor resection. The input material, whole RNA from tumor, nontumor lung or frozen PBMC, was sequenced unsorted. TCRdb itself ran the 5' RACE reads through MiXCR, one entry per CDR3 protein. The sample has 11,000 to 15,000 distinct CDR3 sequences, 10% to 11% seen once. The sequencing used PBMCs, collected at surgery. The receptors stem from a female donor with early-stage non-small cell lung cancer.

This clonotype was detected only a few times. In DNA form, the CDR3 reads TGTGCCAGCAGTTTAGTTCGGGGTTGGTCTGGAAACACCATATATTTT. It translates to CASSLVRGWSGNTIYF. The genes are TRBV12-3 or TRBV12-4 and TRBJ1-3; no firm D call. The CDR3 totals 16 residues. The V end was cut by 1 base, the J end by 1 base, with 11 bases between.

This clonotype was picked up many times. The rearrangement joins TRBV2 to TRBJ1-4; 8 bases match TRBD1. Trimming at V came to 8 bases and at J to 7 bases, leaving 12 bases not matched to a gene. Per germline, CDR1 SNHLY and CDR2 FYNNEI. The length of the CDR3 is 15 residues. CDR3 DNA: TGTGCCAGCCAAGAGATGACAGGGGCGGCTGAAAAACTGTTTTTT. This codes for CASQEMTGAAEKLFF.

This chain joins TRBV11-2 and TRBJ2-7, with a weak D call TRBD2 (5 bases). With 7 bases removed from V and 3 bases from J, the gap between germline ends came to 13 bases. CDR3 length equals 13 residues. Looked up from germline, CDR1 is SGHAT and CDR2 is FQNNGV. In DNA, the CDR3 is TGTGCCAGCACCAACGACGGGGTCTACGAGCAGTACTTC. Protein: CASTNDGVYEQYF.

This clonotype has only a few counts. The genes are TRBV14 and TRBJ2-5; D gene unclear. CDR3 length equals 12 residues. The V end lost 2 bases, the J end lost 8 bases, and 9 bases lay between the germline ends. Germline lookup yields CDR1 SGHDN and CDR2 FVKESK. CDR3 protein: CASSQLGITQYF. CDR3 DNA sequence: TGTGCCAGCAGCCAACTAGGGATTACCCAGTACTTC.

The chain recombines TRBV20-1 with TRBJ2-7, with 10 nucleotides matching TRBD1. The ends lost 6 bases at V and 3 bases at J; junction bases unmatched: 11. Per the germline V gene, CDR1 is DFQATT and CDR2 is SNEGSKA (reference sequence). The CDR3 runs to 15 residues. For the CDR3, the DNA is TGCAGTGCGTTAACTCCGGGACAGGGGTTCTACGAGCAGTACTTC. Translated, it gives CSALTPGQGFYEQYF.

The genes are TRBV11-2 and TRBJ2-1; D possibly corresponds to TRBD2 (5 bases). The CDR3 length is 15 residues. Between the trimmed V and J ends, which lost 2 bases and 1 base, there was a span of 9 bases. Germline V CDR1 and CDR2: SGHAT, FQNNGV. CDR3 nucleotides: TGTGCCAGCAGCTTATTACGGGGATCCTACAATGAGCAGTTCTTC. It specifies CASSLLRGSYNEQFF.

This clonotype occurred many times. The rearrangement uses TRBV6-5 and TRBJ2-7; D remains ambiguous. CDR1 is MNHEY and CDR2 is SVGAGI in the germline V gene. The CDR3 spans 11 residues. Trimming left V 8 bases short and J 2 bases short, with 7 bases between. The CDR3 nucleotides are TGTGCCAGCGGTGGGACCTACGAGCAGTACTTC. This sequence encodes CASGGTYEQYF.

This clonotype was detected only a few times. The chain recombines TRBV20-1 with TRBJ2-7, with 8 bases lining up with TRBD1. Germline lookup yields CDR1 DFQATT and CDR2 SNEGSKA (reference sequence). V lost 6 bases, J lost 7 bases, and 14 bases stayed unmatched. The CDR3 contains 14 residues. The DNA for the CDR3 is TGCAGTGCCAGCCGCCGACAGGGGCACAATGAGCAGTACTTC. This gives the protein CSASRRQGHNEQYF.